This is a list of T cell receptor beta chains from one sample in a study of identifying expanded T cells in peripheral blood. TCRdb keeps only in-frame clones here, not all; method: immunoSEQ multiplex PCR. The sample comprises under 150,000 clones, 65% to 90% of which are singletons, and more than 7% rests with the top ten. Sequences were obtained from blood. These receptors were obtained from a person aged 18 to 75 in good health. The CDR3 runs from the conserved cysteine through the conserved F or W.

TRBV7-3 CASSLTGAQEQFF
TRBV11-1 CASRDRLQETQYF
TRBV5-6 CASSFRSSGNTIYF
TRBV7-9 CASSRGLAGGYEQYF
TRBV18 CASSPPFALAKNIQYF
TRBV5-8 CASSSEAGTRNEQFF
TRBV28 CASNRGSYGYTF
TRBV19 CASSFRRGTLDTQYF
TRBV25-1 CASSDDRAPTGELFF
TRBV19 CASSIRGTTGELFF
TRBV28 CASSSGGSNQPQHF
TRBV25-1 CASSEFAGGPGGTDTQYF
TRBV7-2 CATNFGQGYQPQHF
TRBV10-3 CAAEGGALSYYGYTF
TRBV20-1 CSAPPRDTQYF
TRBV11-2 CASSREGRDYEQYF